A selection of T cell receptor beta chains follows, all from one sample in a study of OX40 agonist ivuxolimab in advanced cancers. Method: immunoSEQ multiplex PCR; TCRdb's copy keeps in-frame clones and lacks some. Here the sample spans tens of thousands of clones, under 80% being singletons. The source was CD4+ or CD8+ T cells sorted from blood, collected in a trial of the OX40 agonist ivuxolimab. These receptors were obtained from an adult with an advanced solid tumor such as melanoma, head and neck, liver or kidney cancer. The CDR3 runs from the conserved cysteine through the conserved F or W. D genes are given only for firm matches.

TRBD2	TRBJ2-5	TRBV9	CASSLTSGGAVETQYF
NA	TRBJ1-1	TRBV19	CASSIVPGMNTEAFF
NA	TRBJ2-3	TRBV4-3	CASSQAGDTQYF
TRBD1	TRBJ2-2	TRBV5-5	CASSGKDRGRGTGELFF
NA	TRBJ2-3	TRBV7-2	CASSLVSTDTQYF
NA	TRBJ2-3	TRBV21-1	CANEVVTGEGCTDTQYF
NA	TRBJ2-2	TRBV7-6	CASSLNRGISGTGELFF
NA	TRBJ2-3	TRBV7-9	CASSPWTMDTQYF
NA	TRBJ1-6	TRBV7-2	CASSLRPGSSYNSPLHF
NA	TRBJ2-5	TRBV6-1	CASSERSGGMGQETQYF
NA	TRBJ2-7	TRBV5-4	CASSLEGGRGASSEQYF
NA	TRBJ1-2	TRBV14	CASSPAGSFNYGYTF
NA	TRBJ1-1	TRBV7-8	CASSLLNTEAFF
NA	TRBJ2-7	TRBV6-6	CASSYGQGGVGEQYF
TRBD2	TRBJ2-7	TRBV19	CASSMGGYKQYF
TRBD2	TRBJ2-7	TRBV7-6	CASSSERLAGIYEQYF
NA	TRBJ2-5	TRBV9	CASSVGQIYQETQYF
NA	TRBJ1-2	TRBV7-8	CASSLGEIGYGYTF
NA	TRBJ2-1	TRBV7-8	CATYPQVSSYNEQFF
TRBD1	TRBJ2-1	TRBV7-9	CASSPYRDRGRGEQFF
NA	TRBJ2-5	TRBV4-1	CASSQEGKTQYF
TRBD2	TRBJ2-1	TRBV5-4	CASSLAIGGGGSYNEQFF
TRBD1	TRBJ1-2	TRBV30	CAWSVPGQGSFGYTF
NA	TRBJ2-7	TRBV5-5	CASSPISGEQYF
NA	TRBJ2-1	TRBV7-3	CASSFGGYEQFF